This T cell receptor beta chain was sequenced in a study of cytomegalovirus exposure and HLA in healthy donors (dated by TCRdb to 2017 to 2019). About the investigation overall: In an earlier analysis of approximately 640 of the donors, 276 Gb of sequence data and some 100 million unique TCR beta sequences from approximately 180 million T cells were reported. Approximately 300 gigabases of sequencing data and around 80 million unique TCR sequences made up an early release that covered approximately 620 HLA-typed donors. Among the approximately 400 genotyped donors, 75% to 90% belonged to the genetic ancestry cluster associated with self-reported Caucasian donors. The study aimed to test whether cataloging public T cell receptors could reveal signatures of past pathogen exposure. The study profiled the T cell repertoires of some 610 subjects by immunosequencing and related them to cytomegalovirus serostatus. In addition to the first cohort of about 650 subjects, a separate validation cohort of 130 or so different subjects was used. To predict cytomegalovirus infection status, the study brought together high-throughput TCR immunosequencing, statistical association of individual TCRs with disease status, and machine learning. In a later analysis, previously published TCR beta repertoires from 600 to 850 donors were re-analyzed and high-resolution HLA genotyping was added so that TCR occurrence patterns could be studied. In the later analysis, no new phenotypic data were used to find candidate immune exposures; instead, reliance was placed on TCR beta sequences and their occurrence across donors. To decide whether each TCR beta V gene segment behaved as functional or pseudogenic, an earlier analysis of some 570 of the donors relied on high-throughput TCR beta sequencing. Donor age, sex, ethnicity and CMV serostatus were collected together with the repertoire data. A later genetic analysis used genome-wide SNP genotypes for about 65% of the 666 donors, treating that subset as a discovery cohort. Every repertoire in the discovery cohort had been generated on one and the same sequencing platform. Class I and class II HLA loci were covered by the typing at four-digit resolution. The number of typed donors differed by locus: about 620-630 for A, B, C, DRB1 and DQB1; approximately 530 for DQA1; around 610 for DPA1; and around 470 for DPB1. Five DR-DQ haplotypes were treated as single units for association and clustering because of strong linkage in the cohort. Among around 400 genotyped donors of the cohort, an average of roughly 230,000 unique TCR beta nucleotide sequences was sequenced per donor, of which 15% to 20% were non-productive.

On the study overall, not on this receptor specifically: In this cohort, only TCR beta chains were sequenced, and detectable features were limited by the absence of alpha or paired-chain data. Linkage disequilibrium might explain the correlated functional status among segregating V segments, but an unknown experimental factor could not be ruled out. When HLA alleles, especially DR and DQ, strongly co-occurred, attributing TCR associations to individual alleles was difficult. Specific HLA alleles were associated with over 15,000 TCR beta sequences at a false discovery rate of 0.05 in a later analysis. Most CMV-associated TCR beta chains appeared to be HLA-restricted in a later analysis, and the HLA associations seemed to be driven largely by CMV exposure. While some public TCRs were present in many individuals, most TCR sequences turned up only very rarely across donors. The sequencing pipeline was judged likely to have produced a cluster of highly shared sequence variants as a technical artifact. A later genetic analysis reported fewer N-insertions in productive TCRs among donors in an Asian-associated ancestry cluster than the approximately 670-donor mean. Immune exposure information for the cohort was limited to CMV serostatus. An association between a missense DCLRE1C variant and V-gene and J-gene trimming of TCR beta chains was found in a later genetic analysis and replicated in an independent cohort. According to the authors, the approach could potentially be generalized to other disease states and immunological phenotypes. A total of 164 TCR beta chains were listed by the study as associated with cytomegalovirus. The presence/absence analyses assumed that sequencing depth was roughly uniform across donors, and that assumption may not be true. In a later analysis, HLA-associated TCR beta chains were found to be more clonally expanded and to have lower generation probabilities than equally common non-associated chains. A few of the identified cytomegalovirus-associated TCR beta chains were confirmed in vitro to be specific for cytomegalovirus antigens. A later analysis reported that several top co-occurrence clusters appeared linked to parvovirus B19, influenza, CMV and Epstein-Barr virus. In an earlier analysis of 450 to 750 of the donors, most TCR beta V segments appeared in productive rearrangements about 87% or about 30% of the time, broadly matching IMGT annotations. Some IMGT-functional V segments, including TRBV6-2 and TRBV6-3, could not be distinguished by the 87-base-pair reads and were therefore excluded. Because HLA typing was unavailable for some donors at each locus, only the typed subset was used in association tests. The classifier was reported to diagnose cytomegalovirus status with high specificity and sensitivity in both the original and validation cohorts. The earlier analysis of almost 600 of the donors excluded seventeen rarely observed V segments, including chromosome 9 orphons, because counts were too low. According to a later analysis, TCR association rates differed among HLA loci, with DRB1 alleles showing the most associated TCRs and HLA-C alleles showing the fewest. A further reported finding was that TCR beta sequences accurately predicted the HLA-A and HLA-B alleles for most subjects in the first cohort.

Library preparation employed the immunoSEQ multiplex PCR assay. A mixture of 60 forward primers for TCR Vbeta segments and 13 reverse primers for TCR Jbeta segments was used in the multiplex PCR. A multiplex PCR assay on genomic DNA amplified the CDR3 region of rearranged TCR beta genes. The amplified TCR beta libraries were sequenced on the Illumina HiSeq System as 87-base-pair reads. As for the authors' bioinformatics: Across the 600 to 700 repertoires, a later analysis counted approximately 75 million unique TCR beta chains, roughly 11 million of which were shared by at least two donors. To remove PCR and sequencing errors, raw reads were error-corrected and collapsed into unique sequences using a nearest-neighbor algorithm that merged closely related sequences. To assign V, D and J gene segments, CDR3 sequences were aligned to IMGT reference sequences. For a sequence to be retained, a match of at least six nucleotides to both a V gene segment and a J gene segment was required. Rearrangements were called productive when the CDR3 lacked stop codons and stayed in frame with V and J; all others were non-productive. CDR3 was defined by IMGT convention, running from the second conserved V-encoded cysteine to the conserved J-encoded phenylalanine. The earlier analysis of about 620 of the donors excluded sequences that lacked an unambiguous match to a single V gene segment. In an earlier analysis of 587 of the donors, V segments were called functional above 56.7% productive rearrangements and were called segregating when the between-donor standard deviation exceeded 5%. To diagnose cytomegalovirus status from the catalog of TCR beta chain sequences, a statistical classification framework was built. A later analysis assigned V and J genes by comparing TCR nucleotide sequences with IMGT/GENE-DB human TR gene sequences. In a later analysis, CDR3 sequences and most-parsimonious VDJ recombination scenarios were assigned using the TCRdist pipeline. In a later analysis, each TCR beta chain was defined by its CDR3 amino acid sequence together with its V-gene family, and reads without a unique V-gene family were excluded. As a way to deal with suspected cross-contamination and a sequencing artifact, a later analysis dropped approximately 590 nucleotide sequences that were highly shared and had low generation probability. For each public chain, a later analysis derived a clonal expansion index from normalized ranks of inferred template counts within each repertoire. A later analysis computed generation probabilities with a VDJ recombination model fitted to out-of-frame rearrangements, and checked the results against IGoR. In a later analysis, hypergeometric tests were used to score TCR-TCR, TCR-HLA and TCR-CMV co-occurrence, with a repertoire-size bias correction applied to TCR pairs. To estimate false discovery rates, a later analysis permuted the HLA or CMV assignments 20 times. A later analysis grouped co-occurring TCRs with DBSCAN, adding TCRdist sequence similarity when clustering within HLA-allele-positive subsets. For co-occurrence clustering, repertoires with fewer than 30,000 or more than 120,000 public chains were excluded, along with roughly 5 repertoires with anomalous nucleotide sharing. TCRdb holds this immuneACCESS table with in-frame rearrangements only. Some clones are missing; in checked studies, unresolved V genes explain under half, and the rest has no known cause. V and J calls and clone size follow that table, whereas D and trimming were derived from the DNA. The sample contains about 120,000 clones, roughly 77% of them found a single time. 1.5% to 2% of the sample rests with the top ten.

As encoded in the germline V gene, CDR1 is SGHDT while CDR2 is YYEEEE. Trimming leaves V shorter by 2 bases and J shorter by 3 bases, with the junction holding 7 bases beyond the gene matches. The cysteine opens and the phenylalanine closes a CDR3 of 16 amino acids. The only DNA kept is the CDR3, 48 bases in frame from the first base. Comment on this clone: What antigen it recognizes has not been identified. Nothing much larger sits one base from this clone, and base qualities are not available.

The cohort was made up of roughly 670 healthy bone marrow donors. At the time of sampling, all cohort members were nominally healthy, though unrecorded immune exposures were likely present. The donor was CMV seronegative and was included in the group of over 300 seronegative cohort members. A peripheral blood sample was collected from each donor, and TCR beta sequencing was performed on peripheral blood mononuclear cells. The Qiagen DNeasy Blood Extraction Kit was used to extract genomic DNA from the blood cell samples. The sample consisted of PBMCs. This receptor was taken from a man aged 35 to 55 in good health and CMV-seronegative. The sequence links TRBV5-6 to TRBJ1-5; 8 central bases correspond to TRBD1. The CDR3 protein sequence reads: CASSFRQGSLNQPQHF. The sequenced DNA: TGTGCCAGCAGCTTCAGACAGGGGAGCCTCAATCAGCCCCAGCATTTT. Here the CDR3 is joined to the reference TRBV5-6 and TRBJ1-5 genes, and the full variable domain is: DAGVTQSPTHLIKTRGQQVTLRCSPKSGHDTVSWYQQALGQGPQFIFQYYEEEERQRGNFPDRFSGHQFPNYSSELNVNALLLGDSALYLCASSFRQGSLNQPQHFGDGTRLSIL.